This TCR beta chain appears in the sequencing data of a study of control samples from healthy donors and cancer patients. TCRdb's table, derived via immunoSEQ multiplex PCR, lists solely in-frame clones and lacks some. The sample lists fewer than 200,000 clones; just over 90% were seen once. This CDR3 has 13 residues. Trimming removed 3 bases at V and 3 bases at J, with 8 bases between. The V gene's germline CDR1 is MNHEY and CDR2 SVGEGT. Specimen: blood. The clonotype was recovered from a woman aged 60-75 years in good health. The chain employs TRBV6-2 or TRBV6-3 and TRBJ1-1; no reliable D call. The CDR3 bases are TGTGCCAGCAGTTATAGGGCTTACACTGAAGCTTTCTTT. This gives the protein CASSYRAYTEAFF.